The T cell receptor (beta chain) described here comes from a study of glioma-infiltrating T cells. This clonotype has at least ten counts. Its antigen is currently unknown. Study-level results: Tissue-blood divergence was below expectation in non-neoplastic patients, above in gliomas. Tissue and blood shared very few CDR3 sequences.

This CDR3 contains 12 residues. Trimming took 4 bases from V and 2 from J, leaving 5 bases between them. Germline V gives CDR1 SGHRS, CDR2 YFSETQ. TCR alpha and beta CDR3 regions were amplified from RNA using iRepertoire nested multiplex PCR. Tissue mRNA or PBMC total RNA, roughly 100-400 ng, went into one-step reverse transcription and amplification. Using its own MiXCR run on the multiplex PCR reads, TCRdb lists one record per CDR3 protein. Here the sample spans 3,000 to 3,500 distinct CDR3 sequences, roughly two fifths being singletons. The rearrangement links TRBV5-1 to TRBJ2-3; D is ambiguous. The clonotype originates from a human donor with low-grade glioma or glioblastoma, undergoing nonglioma brain surgery, or in good health (not recorded which). The sample comprised glioma tissue, nonneoplastic brain tissue, or PBMCs (not recorded which). CDR3 region: CASSLTTDTQYF. The CDR3 region has the DNA TGCGCCAGCAGCCTGACCACAGATACGCAGTATTTT.